These 7 T cell receptor beta chains originate from one sample sequenced in a study of regulatory T cells in long-lasting Graves disease. Construction of TCR beta libraries relied on iRepertoire HTBI primers and on Arm-PCR targeting CDR3 regions. TCRdb reprocessed the multiplex PCR reads with MiXCR, giving one entry per CDR3 protein. The table shows roughly 610,000 distinct CDR3 sequences, with approximately 15% occurring only once. Indicated time point: newly diagnosed GD, antithyroid drugs for less than 3 months. PBMC-extracted RNA yielded the TCR library. These data were also reused for a study on T cells in Graves' hyperthyroidism and ophthalmopathy.

Sequences were derived from peripheral blood mononuclear cells (PBMCs), sampled at new diagnosis, from a patient treated with antithyroid drugs. All receptors come from a woman under 40 with Graves disease.

This clonotype was recorded at least ten times. The chain has TRBV2 and TRBJ1-1; D uncertain. CDR3 length equals 12 residues. CDR1 and CDR2 (germline): SNHLY, FYNNEI. The V end lost 7 bases, the J end lost 1 base, and 7 bases lay between the germline ends. The CDR3 bases are TGTGCCAGCAATCGACAGAACACTGAAGCTTTCTTT. This encodes CASNRQNTEAFF.

The V call is TRBV4-1, the J call TRBJ2-7; tentatively, D is TRBD1 (5 bases). The CDR3 runs 15 residues. The germline gives CDR1 MGHRA, CDR2 YSYEKL. The V end was cut by 0 bases, the J end by 6 bases, with 15 bases between. The CDR3 region has the DNA TGCGCCAGCAGCCAAGATGCTCAGGGATATTTCGAGCAGTACTTC. Translating gives CASSQDAQGYFEQYF.

There are many counts of this clonotype. The J gene is TRBJ1-6, the V gene TRBV5-1; TRBD1 matches 9 bases. V trimming: 4 bases; J trimming: 8 bases; junction bases outside the gene matches: 1. Germline lookup yields CDR1 SGHRS and CDR2 YFSETQ. CDR3 size: 13 residues. In DNA form, the CDR3 reads TGCGCCAGCAGCCGGACAGGGGATTCACCCCTCCACTTT. Translated, it gives CASSRTGDSPLHF.

The table lists this clonotype with a few counts. This sequence may be a read error, since a much larger clone differs from it by one base. The chain joins TRBV15 to TRBJ2-7; D might be TRBD1 or TRBD2, each matching 5 bases. There are 13 residues in the CDR3. Germline lookup yields CDR1 LNHNV and CDR2 YYDKDF (reference sequence). DNA for the CDR3: TGTGCCACCAGCAGAGATCCCAGGGACGAGCAGTGCTTC. Translated, it gives CATSRDPRDEQCF.

This clonotype has more than one count but fewer than ten. The genes are TRBV7-8 and TRBJ1-3; 9 bases align to TRBD1. This CDR3 contains 16 residues. After removal of 6 bases from V and 0 bases from J, the junction contained 6 bases not matched to a gene. Germline V CDR1 and CDR2: SGHVS, FQNEAQ. CDR3 nucleotides: TGTGCCAGCAGTTATGGACAGGGGATCTCTGGAAACACCATATATTTT. Translation gives CASSYGQGISGNTIYF.

The chain has TRBV3-1 and TRBJ2-5; 8 positions agree with TRBD2. J was trimmed by 3 bases and V by 6 bases; bases with no gene match: 6. Germline V gives CDR1 LGHDT, CDR2 YNNKEL (reference sequence). This CDR3 spans 14 amino acids. The DNA for the CDR3 is TGTGCCAGCAGGGGGCTAGCGGGTGAAGAGACCCAGTACTTC. It is translated as CASRGLAGEETQYF.

This chain joins TRBV11-2 and TRBJ1-6; D not resolved. The CDR3 runs to 14 residues. Germline V lookup: CDR1 SGHAT, CDR2 FQNNGV. V shed 5 bases and J shed 7 bases, with 12 bases lying between them. CDR3 bases: TGTGCCAGCAGCGAACAGATGGCAAATTCACCCCTCCACTTT. It translates to CASSEQMANSPLHF.